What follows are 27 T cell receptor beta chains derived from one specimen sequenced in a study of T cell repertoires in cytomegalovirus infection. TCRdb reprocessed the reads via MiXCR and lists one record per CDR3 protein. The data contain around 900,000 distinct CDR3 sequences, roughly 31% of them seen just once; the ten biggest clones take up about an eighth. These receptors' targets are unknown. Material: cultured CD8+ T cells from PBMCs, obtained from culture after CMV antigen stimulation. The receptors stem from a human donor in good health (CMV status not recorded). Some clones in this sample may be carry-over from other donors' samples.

Written as DNA, the CDR3 is TGCAGTGCTTTTTTCAGGGGGTATAGTCGCTACAATGAGCAGTTCTTC. Its translation is CSAFFRGYSRYNEQFF. V and J are TRBV20-1 and TRBJ2-1; 7 nucleotides agree with TRBD1. Germline V CDR1 and CDR2: DFQATT, SNEGSKA (reference sequence). Trimming at V came to 5 bases and at J to 3 bases, leaving 13 bases not matched to a gene. The CDR3 has 16 amino acids.

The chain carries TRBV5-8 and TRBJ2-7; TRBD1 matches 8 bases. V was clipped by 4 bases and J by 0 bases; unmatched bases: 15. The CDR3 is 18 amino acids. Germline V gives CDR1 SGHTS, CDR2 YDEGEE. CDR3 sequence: CASSDDRGPYFVSYEQYV. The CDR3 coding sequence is TGTGCCAGCAGCGACGACAGGGGCCCTTACTTTGTCTCCTACGAGCAGTACGTC.

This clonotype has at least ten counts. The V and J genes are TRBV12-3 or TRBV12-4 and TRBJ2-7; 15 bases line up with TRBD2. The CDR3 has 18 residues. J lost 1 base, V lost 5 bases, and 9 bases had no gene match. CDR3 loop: CASSLGTSGGRGSYEQYF. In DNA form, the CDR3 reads TGTGCCAGCAGTCTAGGGACTAGCGGGGGGCGTGGGTCCTACGAGCAGTACTTC.

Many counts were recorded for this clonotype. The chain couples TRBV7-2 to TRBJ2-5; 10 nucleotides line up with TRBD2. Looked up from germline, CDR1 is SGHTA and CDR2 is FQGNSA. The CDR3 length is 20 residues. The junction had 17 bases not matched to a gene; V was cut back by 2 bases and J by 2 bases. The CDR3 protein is CASSLREGEERGGGQETQYF. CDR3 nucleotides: TGTGCCAGCAGCTTAAGGGAGGGGGAGGAGCGGGGGGGCGGGCAAGAGACCCAGTACTTC.

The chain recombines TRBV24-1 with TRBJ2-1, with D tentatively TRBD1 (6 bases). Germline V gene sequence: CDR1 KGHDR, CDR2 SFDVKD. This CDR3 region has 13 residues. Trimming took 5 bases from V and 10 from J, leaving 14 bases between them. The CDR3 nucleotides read TGTGCCACCAGTGCCGGTTTGGGGGCCGAGCAGTTCTTC. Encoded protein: CATSAGLGAEQFF.

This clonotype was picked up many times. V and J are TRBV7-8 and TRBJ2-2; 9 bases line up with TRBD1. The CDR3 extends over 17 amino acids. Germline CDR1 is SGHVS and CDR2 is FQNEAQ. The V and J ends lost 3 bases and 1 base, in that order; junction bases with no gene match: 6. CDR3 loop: CASSFNPGQGNTGELFF. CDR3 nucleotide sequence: TGTGCCAGCAGCTTTAATCCGGGACAGGGGAACACCGGGGAGCTGTTTTTT.

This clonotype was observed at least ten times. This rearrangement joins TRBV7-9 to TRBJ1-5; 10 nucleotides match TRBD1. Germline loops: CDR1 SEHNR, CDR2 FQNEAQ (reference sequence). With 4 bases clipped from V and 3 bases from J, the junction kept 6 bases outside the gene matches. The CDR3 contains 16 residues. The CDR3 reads CASSSRDRGPNQPQHF. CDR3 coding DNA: TGTGCCAGCAGCTCCCGGGACAGGGGACCCAATCAGCCCCAGCATTTT.

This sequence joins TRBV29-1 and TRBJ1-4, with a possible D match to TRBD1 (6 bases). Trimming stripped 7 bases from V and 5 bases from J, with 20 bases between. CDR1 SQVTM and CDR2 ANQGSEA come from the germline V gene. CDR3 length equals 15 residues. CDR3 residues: CSAFHAGAGNEKLFF. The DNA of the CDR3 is TGCAGCGCCTTCCACGCGGGGGCGGGAAATGAAAAACTGTTTTTT.

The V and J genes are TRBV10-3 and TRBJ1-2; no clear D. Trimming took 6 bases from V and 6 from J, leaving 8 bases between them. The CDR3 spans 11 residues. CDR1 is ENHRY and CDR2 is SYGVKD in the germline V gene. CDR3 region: CAIRTKDGYTF. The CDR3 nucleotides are TGTGCCATCAGAACCAAAGATGGCTACACCTTC.

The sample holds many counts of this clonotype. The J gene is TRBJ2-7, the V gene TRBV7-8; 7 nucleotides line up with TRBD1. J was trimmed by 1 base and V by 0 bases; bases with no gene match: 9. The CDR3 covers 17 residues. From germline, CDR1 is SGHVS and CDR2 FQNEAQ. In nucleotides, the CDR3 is TGTGCCAGCAGCTTAGCCCCATGGACAGGACAATCCTACGAGCAGTACTTC. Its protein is CASSLAPWTGQSYEQYF.

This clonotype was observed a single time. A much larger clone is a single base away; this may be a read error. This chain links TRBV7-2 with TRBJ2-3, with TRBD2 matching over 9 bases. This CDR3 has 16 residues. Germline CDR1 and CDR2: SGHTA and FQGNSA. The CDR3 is CVSSFGRGGGTDTQYF. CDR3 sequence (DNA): TGTGTCAGCAGCTTTGGGCGGGGGGGCGGGACAGATACGCAGTATTTT.

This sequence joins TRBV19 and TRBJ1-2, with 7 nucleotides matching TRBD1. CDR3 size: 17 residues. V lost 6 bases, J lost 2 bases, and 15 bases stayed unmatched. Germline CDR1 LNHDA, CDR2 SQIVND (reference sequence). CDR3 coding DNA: TGTGCCAGTAGCCGAGCTTTATGGGACAGCGACAACTATGGCTACACCTTC. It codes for CASSRALWDSDNYGYTF. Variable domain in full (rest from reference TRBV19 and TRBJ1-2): DGGITQSPKYLFRKEGQNVTLSCEQNLNHDAMYWYRQDPGQGLRLIYYSQIVNDFQKGDIAEGYSVSREKKESFPLTVTSAQKNPTAFYLCASSRALWDSDNYGYTFGSGTRLTVV.

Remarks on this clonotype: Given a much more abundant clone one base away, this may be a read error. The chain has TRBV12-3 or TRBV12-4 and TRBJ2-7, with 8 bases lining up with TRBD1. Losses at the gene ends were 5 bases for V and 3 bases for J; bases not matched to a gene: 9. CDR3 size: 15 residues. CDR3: CASSDQDRVLYEQYF. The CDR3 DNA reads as TGTGCCAGCAGTGACCAGGACAGGGTCCTCTACGAGCAGTACTTC.

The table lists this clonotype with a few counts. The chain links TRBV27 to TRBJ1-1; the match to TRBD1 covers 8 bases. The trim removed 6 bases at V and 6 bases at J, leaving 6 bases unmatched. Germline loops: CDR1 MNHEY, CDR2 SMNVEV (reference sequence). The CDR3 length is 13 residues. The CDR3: CASSPRQGSEAFF. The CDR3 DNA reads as TGTGCCAGCAGCCCCAGACAGGGGTCTGAAGCTTTCTTT.

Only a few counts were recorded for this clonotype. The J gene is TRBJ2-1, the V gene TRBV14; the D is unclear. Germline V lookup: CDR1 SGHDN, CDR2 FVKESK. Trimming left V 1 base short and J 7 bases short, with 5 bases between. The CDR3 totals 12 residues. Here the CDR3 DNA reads TGTGCCAGCAGCCAAGTGGTGAATGAGCAGTTCTTC. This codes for CASSQVVNEQFF.

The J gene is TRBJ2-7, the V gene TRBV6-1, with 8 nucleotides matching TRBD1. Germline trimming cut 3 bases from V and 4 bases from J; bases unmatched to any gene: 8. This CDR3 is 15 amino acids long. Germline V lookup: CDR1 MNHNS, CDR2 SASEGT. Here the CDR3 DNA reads TGTGCCAGCAGTGACTCGGGACAGGCCTTTTACGAGCAGTACTTC. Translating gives CASSDSGQAFYEQYF.

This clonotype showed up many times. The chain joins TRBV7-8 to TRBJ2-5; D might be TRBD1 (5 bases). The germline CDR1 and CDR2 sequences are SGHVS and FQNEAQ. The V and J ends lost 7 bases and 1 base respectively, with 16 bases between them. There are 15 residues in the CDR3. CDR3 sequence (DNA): TGTGCCAGCATAGAGCAAGGGGCTCCCCAAGAGACCCAGTACTTC. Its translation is CASIEQGAPQETQYF.

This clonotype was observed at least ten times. The CDR3 reads CASSLIVGSPYFYEQYV. Written as DNA, the CDR3 is TGTGCCAGCAGCTTAATTGTCGGCAGCCCTTACTTTTACGAGCAGTACGTC. The chain employs TRBV7-3 and TRBJ2-7; D not certain. This CDR3 spans 17 amino acids. From germline, CDR1 is SGHTA and CDR2 FQGTGA. V was shortened by 1 base and J by 4 bases, with 20 bases between the two germline ends.

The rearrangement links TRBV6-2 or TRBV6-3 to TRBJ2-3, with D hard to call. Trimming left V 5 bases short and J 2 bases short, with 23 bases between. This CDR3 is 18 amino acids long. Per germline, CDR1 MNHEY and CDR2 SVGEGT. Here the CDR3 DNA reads TGTGCCAGCAGTACAACTATCGGACCGTTGACCGCCACAGATACGCAGTATTTT. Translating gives CASSTTIGPLTATDTQYF.

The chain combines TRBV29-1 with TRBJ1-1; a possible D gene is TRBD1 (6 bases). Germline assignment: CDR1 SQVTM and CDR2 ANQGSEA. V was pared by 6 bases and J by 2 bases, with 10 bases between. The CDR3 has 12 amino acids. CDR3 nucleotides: TGCAGCGTATACAGGGAAAACACTGAAGCTTTCTTT. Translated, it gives CSVYRENTEAFF.

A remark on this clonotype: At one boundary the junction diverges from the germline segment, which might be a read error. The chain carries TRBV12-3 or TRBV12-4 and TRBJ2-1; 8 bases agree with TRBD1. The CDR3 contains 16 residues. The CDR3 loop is CASSLRDRRSYNKQFF. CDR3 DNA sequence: TGTGCCAGCAGTCTCCGGGACAGGCGATCCTACAATAAGCAGTTCTTC.

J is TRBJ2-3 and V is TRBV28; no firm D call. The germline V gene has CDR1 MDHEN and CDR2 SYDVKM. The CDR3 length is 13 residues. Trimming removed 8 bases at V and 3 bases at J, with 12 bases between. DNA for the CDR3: TGTGCCAGCGCCCCATTGAGGACAGATACGCAGTATTTT. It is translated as CASAPLRTDTQYF.

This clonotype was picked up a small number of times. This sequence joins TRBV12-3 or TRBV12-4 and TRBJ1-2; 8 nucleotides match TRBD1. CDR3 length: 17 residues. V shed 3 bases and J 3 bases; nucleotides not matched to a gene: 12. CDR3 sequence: CASSFTIPGQDDYGYTF. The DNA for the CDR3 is TGTGCCAGCAGTTTCACGATACCGGGACAGGATGACTATGGCTACACCTTC.

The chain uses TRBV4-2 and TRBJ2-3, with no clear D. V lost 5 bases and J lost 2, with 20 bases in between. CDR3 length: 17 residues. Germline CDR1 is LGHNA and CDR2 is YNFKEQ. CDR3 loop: CASSDLEERASTDTQYF. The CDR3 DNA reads TGTGCCAGCAGCGACCTAGAGGAGCGAGCGTCCACAGATACGCAGTATTTT.

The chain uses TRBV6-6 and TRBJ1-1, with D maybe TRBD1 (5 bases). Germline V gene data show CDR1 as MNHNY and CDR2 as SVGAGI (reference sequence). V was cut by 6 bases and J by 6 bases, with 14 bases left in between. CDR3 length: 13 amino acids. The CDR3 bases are TGTGCCAGCAGAAGCAGGGATAGCGCTGAAGCTTTCTTT. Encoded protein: CASRSRDSAEAFF.

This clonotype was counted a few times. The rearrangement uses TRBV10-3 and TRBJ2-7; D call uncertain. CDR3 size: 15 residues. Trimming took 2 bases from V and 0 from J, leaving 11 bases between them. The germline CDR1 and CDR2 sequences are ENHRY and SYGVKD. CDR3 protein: CAISEMHESSYEQYF. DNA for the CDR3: TGTGCCATCAGTGAGATGCACGAGAGCTCCTACGAGCAGTACTTC.

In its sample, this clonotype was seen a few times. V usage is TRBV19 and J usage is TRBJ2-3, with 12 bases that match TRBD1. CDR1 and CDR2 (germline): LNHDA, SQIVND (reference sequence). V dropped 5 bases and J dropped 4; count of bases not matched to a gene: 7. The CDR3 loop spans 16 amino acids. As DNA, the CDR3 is TGTGCCAGTAGTCCTCGGGACAGGGGGCGCGCAGATACGCAGTATTTT. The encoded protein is CASSPRDRGRADTQYF.